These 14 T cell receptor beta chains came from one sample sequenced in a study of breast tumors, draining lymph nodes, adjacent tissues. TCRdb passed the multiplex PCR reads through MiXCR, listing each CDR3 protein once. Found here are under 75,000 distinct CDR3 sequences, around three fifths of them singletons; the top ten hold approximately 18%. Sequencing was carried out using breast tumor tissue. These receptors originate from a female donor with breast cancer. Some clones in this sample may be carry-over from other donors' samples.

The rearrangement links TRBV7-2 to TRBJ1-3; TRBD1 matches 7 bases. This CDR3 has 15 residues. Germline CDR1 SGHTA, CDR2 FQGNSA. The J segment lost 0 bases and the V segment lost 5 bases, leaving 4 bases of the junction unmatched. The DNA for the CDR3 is TGTGCCAGCAGCCGCGACAGGGTCTCTGGAAACACCATATATTTT. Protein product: CASSRDRVSGNTIYF.

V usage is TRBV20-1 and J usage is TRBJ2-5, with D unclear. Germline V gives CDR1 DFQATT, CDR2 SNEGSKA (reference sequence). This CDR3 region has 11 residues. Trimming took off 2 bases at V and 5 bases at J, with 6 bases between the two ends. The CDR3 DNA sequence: TGCAGTGCTAGACAATTGGAGACCCAGTACTTC. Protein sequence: CSARQLETQYF.

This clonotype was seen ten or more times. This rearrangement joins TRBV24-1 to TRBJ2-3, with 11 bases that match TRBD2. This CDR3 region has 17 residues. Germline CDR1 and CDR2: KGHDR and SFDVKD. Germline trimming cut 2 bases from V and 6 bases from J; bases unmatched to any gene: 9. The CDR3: CATSDSGSGGAHDTQYF. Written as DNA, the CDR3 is TGTGCCACCAGTGATTCAGGTAGCGGGGGGGCCCATGATACGCAGTATTTT.

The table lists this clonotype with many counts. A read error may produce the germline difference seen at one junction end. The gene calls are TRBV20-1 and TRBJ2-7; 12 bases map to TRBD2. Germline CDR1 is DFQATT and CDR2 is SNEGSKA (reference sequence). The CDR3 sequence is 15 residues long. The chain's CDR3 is CSAGELAGGSYEQYF. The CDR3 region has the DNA TGCAGTGCTGGAGAACTAGCGGGGGGCTCCTACGAGCAGTACTTC.

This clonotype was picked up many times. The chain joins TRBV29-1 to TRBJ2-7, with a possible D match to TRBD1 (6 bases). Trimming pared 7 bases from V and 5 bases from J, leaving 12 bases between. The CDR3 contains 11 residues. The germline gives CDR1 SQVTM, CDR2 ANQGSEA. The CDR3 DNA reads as TGCAGCGCGCCACAGGGAAACGAGCAGTACTTC. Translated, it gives CSAPQGNEQYF.

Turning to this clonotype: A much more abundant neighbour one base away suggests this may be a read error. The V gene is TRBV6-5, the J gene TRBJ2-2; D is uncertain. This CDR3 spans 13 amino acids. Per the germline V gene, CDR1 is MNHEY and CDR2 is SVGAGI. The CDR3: CAGSHSRTGELFF. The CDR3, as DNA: TGTGCCGGCAGTCACTCGCGTACCGGGGAGCTGTTTTTT.

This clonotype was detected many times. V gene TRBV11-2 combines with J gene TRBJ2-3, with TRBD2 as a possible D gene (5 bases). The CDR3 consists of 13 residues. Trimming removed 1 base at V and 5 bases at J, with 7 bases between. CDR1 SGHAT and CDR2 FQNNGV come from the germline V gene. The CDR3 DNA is TGTGCCAGCAGCTTAGGAACTAGAGATACGCAGTATTTT. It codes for CASSLGTRDTQYF.

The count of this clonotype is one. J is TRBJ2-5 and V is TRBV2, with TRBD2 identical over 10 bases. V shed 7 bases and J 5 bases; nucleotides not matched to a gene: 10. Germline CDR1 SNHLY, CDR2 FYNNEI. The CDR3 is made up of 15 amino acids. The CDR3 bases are TGTGCCAGCATGGCTGGGCTAGCGGGGGAGGAGACCCAGTACTTC. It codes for CASMAGLAGEETQYF.

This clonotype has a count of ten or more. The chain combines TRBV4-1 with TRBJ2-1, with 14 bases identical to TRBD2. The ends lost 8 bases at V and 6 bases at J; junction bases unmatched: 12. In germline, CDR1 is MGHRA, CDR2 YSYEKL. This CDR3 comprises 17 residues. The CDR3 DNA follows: TGCGCCAGCCGCGGGACTAGCGGGAGTTTGGAACTCAATGAGCAGTTCTTC. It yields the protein CASRGTSGSLELNEQFF.

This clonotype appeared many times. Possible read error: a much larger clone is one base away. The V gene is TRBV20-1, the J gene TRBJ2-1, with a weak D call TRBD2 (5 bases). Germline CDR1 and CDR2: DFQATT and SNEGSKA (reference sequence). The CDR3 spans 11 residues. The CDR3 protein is CSSEMEDEQSF. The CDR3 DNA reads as TGCAGTTCGGAAATGGAGGATGAGCAGTCCTTC.

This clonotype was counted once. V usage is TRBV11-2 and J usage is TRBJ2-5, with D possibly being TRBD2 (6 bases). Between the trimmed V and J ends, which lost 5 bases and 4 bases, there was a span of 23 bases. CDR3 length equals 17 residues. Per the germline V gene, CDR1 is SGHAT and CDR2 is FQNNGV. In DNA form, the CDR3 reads TGTGCCAGCAGCCTAGGGGCGGGCGGGGCGGTTGGAGAGACCCAGTACTTC. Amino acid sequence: CASSLGAGGAVGETQYF.

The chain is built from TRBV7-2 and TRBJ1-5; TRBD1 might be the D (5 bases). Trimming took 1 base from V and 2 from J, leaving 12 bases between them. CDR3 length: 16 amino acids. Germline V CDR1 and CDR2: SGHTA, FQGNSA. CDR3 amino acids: CASSLGPAGGNQPQHF. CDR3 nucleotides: TGTGCCAGCAGCTTAGGGCCAGCGGGGGGCAATCAGCCCCAGCATTTT.

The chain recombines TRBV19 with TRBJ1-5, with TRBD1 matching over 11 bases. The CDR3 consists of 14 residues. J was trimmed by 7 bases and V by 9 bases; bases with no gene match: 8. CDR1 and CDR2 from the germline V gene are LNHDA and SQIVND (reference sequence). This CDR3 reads CASSDRGRGQPQHF. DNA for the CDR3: TGTGCCAGCTCGGACAGGGGGCGCGGGCAGCCCCAGCATTTT.

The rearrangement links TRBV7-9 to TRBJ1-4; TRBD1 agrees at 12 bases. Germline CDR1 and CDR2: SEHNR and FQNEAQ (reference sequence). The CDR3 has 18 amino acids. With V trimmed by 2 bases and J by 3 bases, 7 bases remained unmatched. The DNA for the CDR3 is TGTGCCAGCAGCTTATGGGACAGGGGGCACGGGGCTAATGAAAAACTGTTTTTT. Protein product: CASSLWDRGHGANEKLFF.